The rows below give T cell receptor beta chains drawn from one sample of a study of PD-1 and CTLA-4 blockade in melanoma. Sequenced by immunoSEQ multiplex PCR; TCRdb stores in-frame clones only, minus some. This sample carries about 29,000 clones, less than 90% of them seen once, and the ten largest clones take about 8.5%. Material: CD8+ T cells from peripheral blood, obtained before anti-PD-1 treatment. All receptors derive from a human donor with melanoma. The CDR3 runs from the conserved cysteine through the conserved F or W. A D gene is named only where the DNA matches it firmly.

D: NA; J: TRBJ2-7; V: TRBV28; CDR3: CASSFGIGPEAWEQYF; DNA: TGTGCCAGCAGTTTTGGGATAGGGCCTGAAGCATGGGAGCAGTACTTC
D: TRBD2; J: TRBJ2-1; V: TRBV4-1; CDR3: CASSQDESGGTYYNEQFF; DNA: TGCGCCAGCAGCCAAGATGAGAGCGGGGGGACTTATTACAATGAGCAGTTCTTC
D: NA; J: TRBJ2-1; V: TRBV6-5; CDR3: CASRAYNEQFF; DNA: TGTGCCAGTAGGGCCTACAATGAGCAGTTCTTC
D: NA; J: TRBJ2-5; V: TRBV6-5; CDR3: CASRIFGVETQYF; DNA: TGTGCCAGCAGGATCTTTGGGGTCGAGACCCAGTACTTC
D: NA; J: TRBJ2-7; V: TRBV5-8; CDR3: CASSLLGPSYEQYF; DNA: TGTGCCAGCAGCTTGTTGGGGCCGTCCTACGAGCAGTACTTC
D: TRBD2; J: TRBJ2-7; V: TRBV6-5; CDR3: CASSYGPGRGYEQYF; DNA: TGTGCCAGCAGTTACGGACCAGGGAGGGGATACGAGCAGTACTTC
D: TRBD2; J: TRBJ2-3; V: TRBV9; CDR3: CASSGGGEVDTQYF; DNA: TGTGCCAGCAGCGGCGGGGGAGAGGTGGATACGCAGTATTTT
D: NA; J: TRBJ1-1; V: TRBV11-2; CDR3: CASSRSGENTEAFF; DNA: TGTGCCAGCAGCCGAAGCGGGGAAAACACTGAAGCTTTCTTT
D: NA; J: TRBJ1-1; V: TRBV27; CDR3: CASSLGLPNTEAFF; DNA: TGTGCCAGCAGTCTCGGACTTCCGAACACTGAAGCTTTCTTT
D: NA; J: TRBJ2-1; V: TRBV24-1; CDR3: CATSDWNDLNEQFF; DNA: TGTGCCACCAGTGATTGGAATGACCTTAATGAGCAGTTCTTC
D: NA; J: TRBJ1-2; V: TRBV29-1; CDR3: CSVVGADYGYTF; DNA: TGCAGCGTTGTGGGGGCGGACTATGGCTACACCTTC